The next 29 T cell receptor beta chains were all read from a single sample in a study of T cell changes during pregnancy in multiple sclerosis. Assay used: immunoSEQ multiplex PCR; TCRdb lists only in-frame clones, some missing. The table shows 75,000 to 85,000 clones, with 90% to 95% occurring only once. The starting material was peripheral blood, obtained in the second trimester of pregnancy. Receptors were obtained from a female donor with multiple sclerosis, enrolled in a pregnancy study.

V gene TRBV9 combines with J gene TRBJ2-1; maybe TRBD2 (5 bases). The V gene lost 0 bases and the J gene lost 4 bases, with 11 bases spanning the gap. The CDR3 extends over 15 amino acids. The germline V gene has CDR1 SGDLS and CDR2 YYNGEE. CDR3 protein: CASSVESSRYNEQFF. The CDR3 coding sequence is TGTGCCAGCAGCGTAGAATCTAGCAGGTACAATGAGCAGTTCTTC.

The CDR3 region is CASSLGGTGLVTEAFF. The CDR3 bases are TGTGCCAGCAGCTTAGGGGGGACAGGGTTGGTAACTGAAGCTTTCTTT. The chain couples TRBV7-6 to TRBJ1-1; 9 bases map to TRBD1. The CDR3 runs 16 residues. Looked up from germline, CDR1 is SGHVS and CDR2 is FNYEAQ. V dropped 1 base and J dropped 5; count of bases not matched to a gene: 8.

This clone was seen a single time. The chain joins TRBV18 to TRBJ1-2, with D maybe TRBD1 (5 bases). CDR3 length: 16 residues. The V gene's germline CDR1 is KGHSH and CDR2 LQKENI. Trimming took 3 bases from V and 4 from J, leaving 18 bases between them. The CDR3 spells CASSPGRGVFSYGYTF. The CDR3 region has the DNA TGTGCCAGCTCACCTGGCCGGGGGGTGTTTAGCTATGGCTACACCTTC.

The chain joins TRBV30 to TRBJ2-7; 8 positions agree with TRBD2. The CDR3 consists of 14 residues. V lost 0 bases to trimming and J lost 2 bases; unmatched junction nucleotides: 3. CDR1 and CDR2 (germline): GTSNPN, SVGIG (reference sequence). The DNA for the CDR3 is TGTGCCTGGAGTGTATCCGGGGGGGCCTACGAGCAGTACTTC. Encoded protein: CAWSVSGGAYEQYF.

V and J are TRBV5-1 and TRBJ2-1; D uncertain. Germline V gene lookup returns CDR1 SGHRS and CDR2 YFSETQ. This CDR3 spans 11 amino acids. Trimming shortened V by 7 bases and J by 7 bases, and 9 bases separated the two germline ends. CDR3 sequence: CASVASNEQFF. In DNA, the CDR3 is TGCGCCAGCGTGGCTTCAAATGAGCAGTTCTTC.

V and J are TRBV19 and TRBJ2-1; TRBD2 matches at 7 bases. The CDR3 totals 16 residues. V gave up 1 base and J gave up 4 bases; unmatched junction bases: 7. The germline gives CDR1 LNHDA, CDR2 SQIVND (reference sequence). CDR3 sequence (DNA): TGTGCCAGTAGTATAGTCTTGAGCGGGATTTACAATGAGCAGTTCTTC. As protein: CASSIVLSGIYNEQFF.

CDR3 bases: TGTGCCAGCAGTAAACCGGGGTGGAACACTGAAGCTTTCTTT. Encoded protein: CASSKPGWNTEAFF. The rearrangement joins TRBV6-6 to TRBJ1-1; D uncertain. Trimming shortened V by 5 bases and J by 1 base, and 11 bases separated the two germline ends. Germline-derived CDR1 and CDR2 are MNHNY and SVGAGI (reference sequence). This CDR3 contains 14 residues.

This chain uses TRBV11-2 with TRBJ2-1; 7 positions agree with TRBD2. The CDR3 is 16 residues long. The germline CDR1 and CDR2 sequences are SGHAT and FQNNGV. V lost 1 base and J lost 0; bases outside the gene matches: 3. The CDR3 bases are TGTGCCAGCAGCTTAGTTGGCGGGGGCTCCTACAATGAGCAGTTCTTC. As protein: CASSLVGGGSYNEQFF.

The J gene is TRBJ2-3, the V gene TRBV5-6; 8 bases map to TRBD2. V shed 1 base and J 3 bases; nucleotides not matched to a gene: 7. CDR3 length equals 16 residues. The V gene's germline CDR1 is SGHDT and CDR2 YYEEEE. The CDR3 bases are TGTGCCAGCAGCTTGTCCGGGGGGGCCAGGACAGATACGCAGTATTTT. Its protein is CASSLSGGARTDTQYF.

The chain employs TRBV5-1 and TRBJ1-1; D uncertain. V shed 2 bases and J shed 1 base, with 15 bases lying between them. Germline CDR1 SGHRS, CDR2 YFSETQ. This CDR3 spans 16 amino acids. CDR3 region: CASSFEYLGKNTEAFF. The CDR3 DNA reads as TGCGCCAGCAGCTTTGAGTATCTCGGGAAGAACACTGAAGCTTTCTTT.

CDR3 in amino acids: CASRGGPPPQHF. Written as DNA, the CDR3 is TGTGCCAGCAGAGGGGGACCTCCTCCACAGCATTTT. This chain joins TRBV2 and TRBJ1-5, with a possible D match to TRBD1 (6 bases). The CDR3 totals 12 residues. V dropped 6 bases and J dropped 13 bases, with 16 bases sitting between them. Looked up from germline, CDR1 is SNHLY and CDR2 is FYNNEI.

This clone was counted between two and nine times. The chain employs TRBV29-1 and TRBJ1-3, with D maybe TRBD1 (5 bases). CDR1 SQVTM and CDR2 ANQGSEA come from the germline V gene. Trimming stripped 2 bases from V and 7 bases from J, with 12 bases between. CDR3 length equals 13 residues. The CDR3 coding sequence is TGCAGCGTTGAAAGTGGACAATCTAACACCATATATTTT. Protein: CSVESGQSNTIYF.

The chain recombines TRBV2 with TRBJ1-1; D remains unclear. Between the trimmed V and J ends, which lost 1 base and 7 bases, there was a span of 16 bases. The CDR3 spans 15 residues. The V gene's germline CDR1 is SNHLY and CDR2 FYNNEI. The CDR3 DNA follows: TGTGCCAGCAGTGAAGTATGGGAGGGCAAGAGTGAAGCTTTCTTT. This codes for CASSEVWEGKSEAFF.

This clone was counted a few times. The chain combines TRBV7-6 with TRBJ1-5; TRBD1 aligns across 7 bases. This CDR3 comprises 17 residues. V was pared by 2 bases and J by 0 bases, with 7 bases of the junction left unmatched. Germline CDR1 SGHVS, CDR2 FNYEAQ. CDR3 nucleotide sequence: TGTGCCAGCAGCTTAACAGGGGACCTCTATAGCAATCAGCCCCAGCATTTT. It yields the protein CASSLTGDLYSNQPQHF.

The rearrangement links TRBV13 to TRBJ1-1, with D tentatively TRBD1 (5 bases). In germline, CDR1 is PRHDT, CDR2 FYEKMQ (reference sequence). The V end lost 5 bases, the J end lost 7 bases, and 17 bases lay between the germline ends. The length of the CDR3 is 14 residues. The CDR3 loop reads CASSPRGKTVEAFF. In DNA form, the CDR3 reads TGTGCCAGCAGCCCCCGCGGTAAGACAGTTGAAGCTTTCTTT.

This clone was counted a single time. The chain links TRBV9 to TRBJ1-1; D is perhaps TRBD1 (6 bases). The CDR3 extends over 12 amino acids. V was shortened by 4 bases and J by 8 bases, with 12 bases between the two germline ends. CDR1 and CDR2 (germline): SGDLS, YYNGEE. In nucleotides, the CDR3 is TGTGCCAGCAGCCGATTAGACAGGGAAGCTTTCTTT. Its protein is CASSRLDREAFF.

The rearrangement joins TRBV5-4 to TRBJ1-1, with D perhaps matching TRBD1 (5 bases). Trimming took 6 bases from V and 6 from J, leaving 12 bases between them. Germline V gene data show CDR1 as SGHNT and CDR2 as YYREEE (reference sequence). The CDR3 is 12 amino acids. The CDR3 is CASIGAGAEAFF. The CDR3 nucleotides are TGTGCCAGCATAGGGGCGGGGGCTGAAGCTTTCTTT.

V and J are TRBV7-8 and TRBJ1-1; D not resolved. The V end was cut by 1 base, the J end by 2 bases, with 8 bases between. Germline-derived CDR1 and CDR2 are SGHVS and FQNEAQ. CDR3 length equals 14 residues. Written as DNA, the CDR3 is TGTGCCAGCAGCTTAGAACGAGAAAACACTGAAGCTTTCTTT. Translating gives CASSLERENTEAFF.

The V gene is TRBV6-6, the J gene TRBJ2-4; 8 nucleotides match TRBD1. V shed 2 bases, J shed 5 bases, and the junction held 5 bases outside the gene matches. This CDR3 is built from 15 residues. Germline CDR1 is MNHNY and CDR2 is SVGAGI (reference sequence). The CDR3 region has the DNA TGTGCCAGCAGTTACGGTCAGGGGGCCCAAAACATTCAGTACTTC. Residues: CASSYGQGAQNIQYF.

J is TRBJ2-5 and V is TRBV7-3; 9 nucleotides line up with TRBD2. In germline, CDR1 is SGHTA, CDR2 FQGTGA. The CDR3 loop spans 16 amino acids. V gave up 2 bases and J gave up 4 bases; unmatched junction bases: 8. DNA of the CDR3: TGTGCCAGCAGCTTAGTTCCTAGCGGGAAGGGAGAGACCCAGTACTTC. This sequence encodes CASSLVPSGKGETQYF.

V is TRBV19 and J is TRBJ1-4; D is possibly TRBD1 (5 bases). Germline CDR1 LNHDA, CDR2 SQIVND (reference sequence). The CDR3 extends over 15 amino acids. Trimming pared 1 base from V and 0 bases from J, leaving 6 bases between. The CDR3 DNA is TGTGCCAGTAGTATAGGGACAACAACTAATGAAAAACTGTTTTTT. Its translation is CASSIGTTTNEKLFF.

This clone was picked up one time. The CDR3 nucleotides are TGTGCCAGCAGTTTATCGCAACTCAGGGGATGGGAGACCCAGTACTTC. This translates into CASSLSQLRGWETQYF. The V gene is TRBV27, the J gene TRBJ2-5, with D perhaps TRBD1 (6 bases). The V end was cut by 0 bases, the J end by 5 bases, with 16 bases between. The CDR3 has 16 amino acids. The germline V gene encodes CDR1 MNHEY and CDR2 SMNVEV (reference sequence).

The chain combines TRBV27 with TRBJ2-7; TRBD2 might be the D (6 bases). Germline V lookup: CDR1 MNHEY, CDR2 SMNVEV (reference sequence). The CDR3 runs 16 residues. V lost 4 bases and J lost 0, with 16 bases in between. The CDR3 nucleotides read TGTGCCAGCAGTTGGGGAGCGGGCGAGACCTCCTACGAGCAGTACTTC. Amino acid sequence: CASSWGAGETSYEQYF.

V usage is TRBV5-1 and J usage is TRBJ1-1, with D tentatively TRBD1 (6 bases). V was trimmed by 6 bases and J by 6 bases, leaving 12 bases between them. This CDR3 comprises 12 residues. In germline, CDR1 is SGHRS, CDR2 YFSETQ. CDR3 sequence (DNA): TGCGCCAGCACCACGGCAGGGGCTGAAGCTTTCTTT. Translating it yields CASTTAGAEAFF.

The rearrangement joins TRBV6-1 to TRBJ1-2, with a weak D call TRBD1 (5 bases). The CDR3 consists of 13 residues. CDR1 MNHNS and CDR2 SASEGT come from the germline V gene. V lost 5 bases and J lost 8, with 15 bases in between. The CDR3 sequence is CASSPEAGLGYTF. CDR3 DNA: TGTGCCAGCAGTCCCGAGGCAGGGTTAGGCTACACCTTC.

This chain connects TRBV9 to TRBJ2-1; TRBD2 might be the D (5 bases). Trimming pared 0 bases from V and 2 bases from J, leaving 12 bases between. The germline CDR1 and CDR2 sequences are SGDLS and YYNGEE. There are 16 residues in the CDR3. The CDR3 DNA reads as TGTGCCAGCAGCGTAGGGGGTAGCGCAGCCTACAATGAGCAGTTCTTC. Translation: CASSVGGSAAYNEQFF.

The rearrangement joins TRBV5-1 to TRBJ1-1, with no clear D. Germline-derived CDR1 and CDR2 are SGHRS and YFSETQ. Trimming removed 0 bases from V and 1 base from J, with 7 bases in between. This CDR3 is built from 14 residues. CDR3 sequence (DNA): TGCGCCAGCAGCTTGGACGTGGCGAACACTGAAGCTTTCTTT. This gives the protein CASSLDVANTEAFF.

The rearrangement joins TRBV5-4 to TRBJ2-5; possibly TRBD1 for D (6 bases). Trimming stripped 4 bases from V and 2 bases from J, with 12 bases between. Germline-derived CDR1 and CDR2 are SGHNT and YYREEE (reference sequence). CDR3 size: 14 residues. The CDR3 protein is CASSRTAMQETQYF. The CDR3 DNA follows: TGTGCCAGCAGCCGGACAGCGATGCAAGAGACCCAGTACTTC. Full variable domain (missing parts from reference TRBV5-4 and TRBJ2-5): ETGVTQSPTHLIKTRGQQVTLRCSSQSGHNTVSWYQQALGQGPQFIFQYYREEENGRGNFPPRFSGLQFPNYSSELNVNALELDDSALYLCASSRTAMQETQYFGPGTRLLVL.

This sequence joins TRBV6-5 and TRBJ1-3; no firm D call. CDR1 and CDR2 from the germline V gene are MNHEY and SVGAGI. The CDR3 sequence is 15 residues long. The germline V and J ends were trimmed by 5 bases and 5 bases, with 16 bases remaining between them. The CDR3 is CASSRPGMERNTIYF. CDR3 sequence (DNA): TGTGCCAGCAGTCGGCCGGGGATGGAGAGAAACACCATATATTTT.